This entry features one TCR beta chain sequence. Antigen specificity is unknown. This specimen belongs to a study of cytomegalovirus exposure and HLA in healthy donors. Notes on the study in general: The authors listed 150 to 200 TCR beta chains as cytomegalovirus-associated. Under in vitro conditions, a few CMV-associated chains were confirmed as specific for CMV antigens.

Sequencing was performed with immunoSEQ multiplex PCR; in TCRdb, only in-frame clones are kept and a portion is missing. The data hold 150,000 to 200,000 clones, with 81% observed a single time. Sequencing used PBMCs. The clonotype originates from a woman aged 25 to 39 in good health and CMV-seronegative.

The CDR3 DNA is TGTGCCAGCAGCCTCGGACTAGCGGGAAGGCACGGGGAGCTGTTTTTT. Residues: CASSLGLAGRHGELFF. The genes are TRBV7-9 and TRBJ2-2; 12 bases are a match to TRBD2. This CDR3 region has 16 residues. In germline, CDR1 is SEHNR, CDR2 FQNEAQ (reference sequence). Unmatched junction bases numbered 8, after V lost 5 bases and J lost 7 bases.